This TCR beta chain was profiled in a study of cytomegalovirus exposure and HLA in healthy donors. On this clone: Its target is not known.

General study findings and limits: DRB1 had the most TCR associations and HLA-C the fewest, a later analysis found, with rates varying by HLA locus. When the data were analyzed later, several of the most significant clusters appeared to be linked to common viral pathogens.

Germline V gene data show CDR1 as SGHDT and CDR2 as YYEEEE. The CDR3 totals 16 residues. V shed 4 bases and J 1 base; nucleotides not matched to a gene: 8. Researchers ran the PCR with 60 Vbeta and 13 Jbeta primers. The assay was immunoSEQ multiplex PCR, and TCRdb's table has in-frame clones only and misses some. Of under 170,000 clones listed, around 79% are singletons. Sequencing input: PBMCs. This sequence joins TRBV5-6 and TRBJ2-3, with 8 bases lining up with TRBD1. The sequence came from a middle-aged man in good health and CMV-seropositive. The CDR3 sequence: CASSQATGGGTDTQYF. The CDR3 nucleotides read TGTGCCAGCAGCCAGGCCACAGGGGGTGGCACAGATACGCAGTATTTT. The full variable domain, its missing parts supplied by reference TRBV5-6 and TRBJ2-3, is DAGVTQSPTHLIKTRGQQVTLRCSPKSGHDTVSWYQQALGQGPQFIFQYYEEEERQRGNFPDRFSGHQFPNYSSELNVNALLLGDSALYLCASSQATGGGTDTQYFGPGTRLTVL.